This T cell receptor (beta chain) originates from a study of blood T cell repertoires in COVID-19. Sequencing used immunoSEQ multiplex PCR; TCRdb keeps in-frame clones, though not all of them. Of about 200,000 clones listed, approximately 87% are singletons. CDR3 length equals 15 residues. CDR1 and CDR2 from the germline V gene are SNHLY and FYNNEI. V lost 6 bases, J lost 3 bases, and 17 bases lay in between. The source is a man aged 60 to 69 who had recovered from COVID-19. Sequencing was performed on peripheral blood. The J gene is TRBJ1-1, the V gene TRBV2, with D hard to call. The CDR3 protein is CASSRQRGRDTEAFF. DNA of the CDR3: TGTGCCAGCAGCCGCCAACGGGGTAGGGACACTGAAGCTTTCTTT.